This entry is about one T cell receptor beta chain. This sample was included in a study of T cell changes during pregnancy in multiple sclerosis. The CDR3 is 15 amino acids. Trimming removed 5 bases from V and 13 bases from J; junction bases left unmatched: 13. CDR1 SGHAT and CDR2 FQNNGV come from the germline V gene. Clones were read by immunoSEQ multiplex PCR, and TCRdb kept only the in-frame ones, dropping some. The table includes tens of thousands of clones, 90% to 95% detected once. This TCR was recovered from a female donor in good health, enrolled as a control in a pregnancy study. This sample comprised CD4+ T cells from peripheral blood mononuclear cells, obtained in the third trimester of pregnancy. The chain combines TRBV11-2 with TRBJ1-6, with 8 bases fitting TRBD1. CDR3 in amino acids: CASSQWTGTGSPLHF. The CDR3 DNA follows: TGTGCCAGCAGCCAGTGGACAGGGACCGGTTCGCCCCTCCACTTT.